These T cell receptor beta chains were read from a single sample in a study of T cell responses to AZD1222 COVID-19 vaccine. The data were produced by immunoSEQ multiplex PCR, yet TCRdb's version contains in-frame clones alone and is incomplete. The table lists some 130,000 clones, around 90% of them singletons. Sequencing used peripheral blood, obtained 28 days after the second AZD1222 dose. These receptors were collected from an adult who received the AZD1222 COVID-19 vaccine. The CDR3 runs from the conserved cysteine through the conserved F or W. A D gene is named only where the DNA matches it firmly. Clone size appears in some rows only: once, few, many, or a class for an expanded clone.

TRBJ2-1 - 18 - TRBV9 TGTGCCAGCAGCGTTGTGAGTTTAGGGGGAGGGCCAAGTAATGAGCAGTTCTTC CASSVVSLGGGPSNEQFF
TRBJ2-5 - 13 - TRBV29-1 TGCAGCGTTGTCGCAGACGCCCAAGAGACCCAGTACTTC CSVVADAQETQYF
TRBJ1-2 - 9 - TRBV7-9 TGTGCCACCAGTTATGGCTACACCTTC CATSYGYTF
TRBJ1-4 TRBD1 13 - TRBV3-1/TRBV3-2 TGTGCCAGCACGCTGCAGGGGGAGTGGAAACTGTTTTTT CASTLQGEWKLFF
TRBJ2-5 - 15 - TRBV4-1 TGCGCCAGCAGCCAAGATCTAGCAGGGATGGAGACCCAGTACTTC CASSQDLAGMETQYF
TRBJ2-2 - 16 - TRBV6-6 TGTGCCAGCAGTTATCTCGAAGACCCGAACACCGGGGAGCTGTTTTTT CASSYLEDPNTGELFF
TRBJ2-7 - 13 - TRBV2 TGTGCCAGCAGTTCGGGCCAAGCGCGAGAGCAGTACTTC CASSSGQAREQYF
TRBJ1-3 - 15 - TRBV7-8 TGTGCCAGCAGCTCAACCGGGACTTCTGGAAACACCATATATTTT CASSSTGTSGNTIYF
TRBJ1-6 - 13 - TRBV28 TGTGCCAGCAGTTGGTCTACCAGTTCACCCCTCCACTTT CASSWSTSSPLHF
TRBJ1-2 TRBD1 16 - TRBV18 TGTGCCAGCTCACCACTAGTTATCGGGACAGAGTATGGCTACACCTTC CASSPLVIGTEYGYTF
TRBJ2-1 - 14 - TRBV11-2 TGTGCCAGCAGCTTAGGCGATACTAGGAATGAGCAGTTCTTC CASSLGDTRNEQFF
TRBJ1-2 - 14 - TRBV5-1 TGCGCCAGCAGCCAGACAGGCTACCTTAATGGCTACACCTTC CASSQTGYLNGYTF
TRBJ1-2 - 14 once TRBV9 TGTGCCAGCAGCGTAGGGGGGGGCCTGGATGGCTACACCTTC CASSVGGGLDGYTF
TRBJ1-6 TRBD1 15 - TRBV6-1 TGTGCCAGCAGTGAACACAGGGGTGATAATTCACCCCTCCACTTT CASSEHRGDNSPLHF
TRBJ1-2 - 15 - TRBV29-1 TGCAGCGTTGGAGGTTTTGGTGGGGGCTGGGGTGGCTACACCTTC CSVGGFGGGWGGYTF
TRBJ1-5 - 16 - TRBV7-9 TGTGCCAGCAGCTCCTCCGGGACCCACTCGGGCCAGCCCCAGCATTTT CASSSSGTHSGQPQHF
TRBJ1-4 - 16 - TRBV7-6 TGTGCCAGCAGCTTAGTGGGGGATAGAACTAATGAAAAACTGTTTTTT CASSLVGDRTNEKLFF
TRBJ2-3 - 15 - TRBV5-1 TGCGCCAGCAGCTTGAGCCTAGCTGGGTCAAGTACGCAGTATTTT CASSLSLAGSSTQYF
TRBJ2-1 - 15 - TRBV29-1 TGCAGCGTCGTGCCCCGTGGGGTAATCTACAATGAGCAGTTCTTC CSVVPRGVIYNEQFF
TRBJ1-2 TRBD1 14 - TRBV6-5 TGTGCCAGCAACCGGGACAGAGCTAACTATGGCTACACCTTC CASNRDRANYGYTF
TRBJ2-1 - 15 - TRBV11-3 TGTGCCAGCAGCTTTCGGAGGGTTTCCTACAATGAGCAGTTCTTC CASSFRRVSYNEQFF
TRBJ2-7 - 11 - TRBV27 TGTGCCAGCCTCGGTCGTTACGAGCAGTACTTC CASLGRYEQYF
TRBJ1-3 - 15 - TRBV5-4 TGTGCCAGCAGTAGGGAAGCCAACTCTGGAAACACCATATATTTT CASSREANSGNTIYF
TRBJ2-1 - 16 - TRBV9 TGTGCCAGCAGCCACGCCGGGACTGCAAACTACAATGAGCAGTTCTTC CASSHAGTANYNEQFF
TRBJ2-3 TRBD2 18 - TRBV5-1 TGCGCCAGCAGCTTGCCGCGGGAGGGCCGGCGCAGTCTCTATACGCAGTATTTT CASSLPREGRRSLYTQYF
TRBJ2-7 - 15 - TRBV6-1 TGTGCCAGCAGTGAAATTAGCGTAAGCTCCTACGAGCAGTACTTC CASSEISVSSYEQYF
TRBJ1-1 - 14 - TRBV5-1 TGCGCCAGCAGCCCGACGGCCGGTGGCACTGAAGCTTTCTTT CASSPTAGGTEAFF
TRBJ1-2 - 13 - TRBV12-3/TRBV12-4 TGTGCCAGCAGCCTAGGACCGGTCTATGGCTACACCTTC CASSLGPVYGYTF
TRBJ1-2 - 13 - TRBV27 TGTGCCAGCAGTTGGAGGGGAGGCTATGGCTACACCTTC CASSWRGGYGYTF
TRBJ1-2 - 15 - TRBV2 TGTGCCAGCAGCCCTAACAGGGAAGTTAACTATGGCTACACCTTC CASSPNREVNYGYTF
TRBJ1-5 - 14 - TRBV7-8 TGTGCCAGCAGCTTAGGAGCCAGCAATCAGCCCCAGCATTTT CASSLGASNQPQHF
TRBJ2-3 TRBD2 17 - TRBV23-1 TGCGCCAGCAGTCACCGGACTAGCGGGAGTAGCACAGATACGCAGTATTTT CASSHRTSGSSTDTQYF
TRBJ2-1 TRBD2 18 - TRBV7-9 TGTGCCAGCAGCTCGCAGGGACTAGCGGGAGATTCCTACAATGAGCAGTTCTTC CASSSQGLAGDSYNEQFF
TRBJ1-5 - 16 - TRBV18 TGTGCCAGCTCACCCGTAGGGAGCGGCGGCAATCAGCCCCAGCATTTT CASSPVGSGGNQPQHF